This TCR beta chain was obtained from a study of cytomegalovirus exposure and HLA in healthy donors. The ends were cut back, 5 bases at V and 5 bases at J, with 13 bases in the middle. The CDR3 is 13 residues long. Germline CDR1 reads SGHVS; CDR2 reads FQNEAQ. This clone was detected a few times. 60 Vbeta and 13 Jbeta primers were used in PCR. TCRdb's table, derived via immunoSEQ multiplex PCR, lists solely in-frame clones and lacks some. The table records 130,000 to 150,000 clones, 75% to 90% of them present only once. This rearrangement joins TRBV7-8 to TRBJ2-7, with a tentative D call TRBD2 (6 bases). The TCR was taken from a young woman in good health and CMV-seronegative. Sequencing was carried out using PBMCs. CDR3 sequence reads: CASSERLVHEQYF. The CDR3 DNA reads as TGTGCCAGCAGCGAGCGACTAGTCCACGAGCAGTACTTC.